Listed here are 8 T cell receptor beta chains from one sample, sequenced in a study of CD4 T cells in relation to SARS-CoV-2 and coronaviruses. Profiled with immunoSEQ multiplex PCR; TCRdb holds only in-frame clones, not every one. The sample lists more than 20,000 clones; roughly 72% were seen once. Unexposed donor CD4+ T cells date from about 2011-2018, before the COVID-19 pandemic. Isolation of CD4+ T cells took place after less than 13 days in culture. These receptors' targets are unknown. Material for sequencing was CD4+ T cells from PBMCs, cultured in vitro. These receptors originate from a human donor in good health.

The CDR3 region has the DNA TGCGCCAGCAGCCAGAACAGGGCCCATGGCTACACCTTC. Translating gives CASSQNRAHGYTF. This sequence joins TRBV4-1 and TRBJ1-2; possible D gene TRBD1, 6 bases. V was clipped by 3 bases and J by 6 bases, with 11 bases between them. Germline CDR1 and CDR2: MGHRA and YSYEKL. CDR3 size: 13 residues.

This clone was picked up a small number of times. The chain combines TRBV18 with TRBJ1-4, with no clear D. Germline assignment: CDR1 KGHSH and CDR2 LQKENI. This CDR3 has 16 amino acids. Trimming left V 2 bases short and J 2 bases short, with 12 bases between. The CDR3 nucleotides are TGTGCCAGCTCACCAATCCCCACGGAGACTAATGAAAAACTGTTTTTT. It specifies CASSPIPTETNEKLFF.

Only a few counts were recorded for this clone. The chain joins TRBV19 to TRBJ1-6, with TRBD1 identical over 7 bases. J gave up 0 bases and V 0 bases, and 2 bases lay outside the gene matches. Looked up from germline, CDR1 is LNHDA and CDR2 is SQIVND (reference sequence). This CDR3 spans 17 amino acids. The DNA of the CDR3 is TGTGCCAGTAGTATAGAGTCAGGGGGCTCCTATAATTCACCCCTCCACTTT. Translation gives CASSIESGGSYNSPLHF. The whole variable domain, filled in from reference TRBV19 and TRBJ1-6, reads DGGITQSPKYLFRKEGQNVTLSCEQNLNHDAMYWYRQDPGQGLRLIYYSQIVNDFQKGDIAEGYSVSREKKESFPLTVTSAQKNPTAFYLCASSIESGGSYNSPLHFGNGTRLTVT.

CDR3 region: CATGGARIEKLFF. CDR3 DNA: TGTGCCACCGGGGGTGCTAGAATAGAAAAACTGTTTTTT. The chain recombines TRBV12-3 or TRBV12-4 with TRBJ1-4, with D possibly matching TRBD1 (5 bases). The CDR3 length is 13 residues. Trimming pared 10 bases from V and 8 bases from J, leaving 17 bases between.

The chain combines TRBV4-3 with TRBJ1-2; no definite D call. CDR1 is LGHNA, CDR2 YSLEER, per germline. The germline V and J ends were trimmed by 0 bases and 7 bases, with 18 bases remaining between them. The CDR3 runs 16 residues. The DNA of the CDR3 is TGCGCCAGCAGCCAAGATCCTAACAGCCGAATATTTGGCTACACCTTC. Protein sequence: CASSQDPNSRIFGYTF.

The table lists this clone with a few counts. The chain recombines TRBV5-4 with TRBJ2-3; D is possibly TRBD2 (6 bases). Trimming took 4 bases from V and 5 from J, leaving 17 bases between them. CDR3 length equals 15 residues. The germline CDR1 and CDR2 sequences are SGHNT and YYREEE (reference sequence). The CDR3 DNA reads TGTGCCAGCAGCCAACCCGGGAGCCTTAAAGATACGCAGTATTTT. Its translation: CASSQPGSLKDTQYF.

V gene TRBV3-1 (or the pseudogene TRBV3-2) combines with J gene TRBJ1-1, with unresolved D. Germline CDR1 reads LGHDT; CDR2 reads YNNKEL (reference sequence). The CDR3 is 11 amino acids. V shed 6 bases and J shed 5 bases, with 7 bases lying between them. DNA of the CDR3: TGTGCCAGCAGATCACAGACTGAAGCTTTCTTT. It codes for CASRSQTEAFF.

This clone was recorded a few times. The chain is built from TRBV7-2 and TRBJ2-3; 9 bases match TRBD2. The trim removed 1 base at V and 4 bases at J, leaving 6 bases unmatched. Germline values: CDR1 SGHTA, CDR2 FQGNSA. The CDR3 loop spans 16 amino acids. CDR3 nucleotides: TGTGCCAGCAGCTTAGGAGGGCGCGGGGGGGCAGATACGCAGTATTTT. Protein: CASSLGGRGGADTQYF. The complete variable domain, with remaining parts taken from reference TRBV7-2 and TRBJ2-3, reads GAGVSQSPSNKVTEKGKDVELRCDPISGHTALYWYRQSLGQGLEFLIYFQGNSAPDKSGLPSDRFSAERTGGSVSTLTIQRTQQEDSAVYLCASSLGGRGGADTQYFGPGTRLTVL.